This entry lists 12 T cell receptor beta chains sequenced from one sample in a study of vaccination effects on CD4 cells after COVID-19. The method was immunoSEQ multiplex PCR; TCRdb's version includes in-frame clones alone and lacks a portion of them. This table has tens of thousands of clones, over 60% appearing once. Researchers isolated CD4+ T cells once approximately ten days of culture had elapsed. The person had a PCR-confirmed SARS-CoV-2 infection during March to December 2020. Each person got two doses of an mRNA SARS-CoV-2 vaccine, BNT162b2 or mRNA-1273. These receptors are not linked to any known antigen. Sequenced material: CD4+ T cells from PBMCs cultured without peptide, taken after COVID-19 vaccination. Receptor source: a human donor who had a prior SARS-CoV-2 infection.

This sequence joins TRBV6-5 and TRBJ2-4; 7 bases agree with TRBD2. Trimming took 3 bases from V and 6 from J; bases not matched to a gene: 5. The CDR3 runs to 14 residues. CDR1 MNHEY and CDR2 SVGAGI come from the germline V gene. CDR3 residues: CASSYQPSGNIQYF. The CDR3 region has the DNA TGTGCCAGCAGTTATCAGCCTAGCGGAAACATTCAGTACTTC.

The CDR3 loop reads CASSIGLFGNQPQHF. In DNA form, the CDR3 reads TGTGCCAGTAGTATCGGGCTCTTTGGCAATCAGCCCCAGCATTTT. The rearrangement links TRBV19 to TRBJ1-5; D gene ambiguous. The CDR3 totals 15 residues. Trimming pared 3 bases from V and 2 bases from J, leaving 11 bases between. Germline V gene lookup returns CDR1 LNHDA and CDR2 SQIVND (reference sequence).

The J gene is TRBJ1-1, the V gene TRBV6-6; 8 bases fit TRBD1. The CDR3 sequence is 15 residues long. Unmatched junction bases numbered 2, after V lost 0 bases and J lost 2 bases. Germline CDR1 reads MNHNY; CDR2 reads SVGAGI (reference sequence). The CDR3 coding sequence is TGTGCCAGCAGTTACTCCGGGACAGGAAACACTGAAGCTTTCTTT. Translation: CASSYSGTGNTEAFF.

The chain joins TRBV3-1 (or the pseudogene TRBV3-2) to TRBJ2-3; D not certain. The CDR3 consists of 15 residues. Trimming took 4 bases from V and 2 from J, leaving 13 bases between them. Germline V gives CDR1 LGHDT, CDR2 YNNKEL (reference sequence). As DNA, the CDR3 is TGTGCCAGCAGCCGATCCCTATATATCACAGATACGCAGTATTTT. It codes for CASSRSLYITDTQYF.

This sequence joins TRBV6-5 and TRBJ1-4, with a weak D call TRBD1 (6 bases). The ends were cut back, 2 bases at V and 3 bases at J, with 10 bases in the middle. This CDR3 is 15 amino acids long. Germline loops: CDR1 MNHEY, CDR2 SVGAGI. This CDR3 reads CASSYQGLANEKLFF. In DNA, the CDR3 is TGTGCCAGCAGTTACCAGGGGCTAGCTAATGAAAAACTGTTTTTT.

The chain uses TRBV6-2 or TRBV6-3 and TRBJ2-7, with D possibly being TRBD1 (6 bases). CDR1 and CDR2 (germline): MNHEY, SVGEGT. The V end lost 6 bases, the J end lost 4 bases, and 13 bases lay between the germline ends. The CDR3 is made up of 13 amino acids. The CDR3 region is CASSPRTAYEQYF. The DNA of the CDR3 is TGTGCCAGCAGCCCCAGGACAGCTTACGAGCAGTACTTC.

The chain joins TRBV15 to TRBJ1-6; TRBD1 might be the D (6 bases). The V and J ends lost 1 base and 9 bases respectively, with 16 bases between them. This CDR3 is built from 16 residues. Germline assignment: CDR1 LNHNV and CDR2 YYDKDF (reference sequence). The CDR3 loop reads CATSRAYREMGSPLHF. Here the CDR3 DNA reads TGTGCCACCAGCAGAGCTTACAGGGAGATGGGTTCACCCCTCCACTTT. Drawing the rest from reference TRBV15 and TRBJ1-6, the complete variable domain is DAMVIQNPRYQVTQFGKPVTLSCSQTLNHNVMYWYQQKSSQAPKLLFHYYDKDFNNEADTPDNFQSRRPNTSFCFLDIRSPGLGDTAMYLCATSRAYREMGSPLHFGNGTRLTVT.

This chain links TRBV2 with TRBJ1-4; 11 nucleotides line up with TRBD1. The CDR3 runs to 14 residues. The V gene end was trimmed by 6 bases and the J gene end by 6 bases; junction bases not matched to a gene: 3. The germline V gene encodes CDR1 SNHLY and CDR2 FYNNEI. The CDR3 region has the DNA TGTGCCAGCAGAAGGGACAGGGGGTATGAAAAACTGTTTTTT. Translation: CASRRDRGYEKLFF.

J is TRBJ1-1 and V is TRBV5-1, with D perhaps matching TRBD1 (5 bases). Germline values: CDR1 SGHRS, CDR2 YFSETQ. The CDR3 has 15 residues. V lost 0 bases to trimming and J lost 3 bases, with 12 bases between them. CDR3 coding DNA: TGCGCCAGCAGCTTGGTGTCGGGGCAGCACACTGAAGCTTTCTTT. It yields the protein CASSLVSGQHTEAFF. Based on the CDR3 plus reference TRBV5-1 and TRBJ1-1, the full variable domain is KAGVTQTPRYLIKTRGQQVTLSCSPISGHRSVSWYQQTPGQGLQFLFEYFSETQRNKGNFPGRFSGRQFSNSRSEMNVSTLELGDSALYLCASSLVSGQHTEAFFGQGTRLTVV.

In this sample, this clone turned up a few times. Here the CDR3 DNA reads TGCGCCAGCAGACGACAGCAGCCCGCCAGCACAGATACGCAGTATTTT. Translation gives CASRRQQPASTDTQYF. V is TRBV4-1 and J is TRBJ2-3, with D tentatively TRBD1 (5 bases). The CDR3 sequence is 16 residues long. Per the germline V gene, CDR1 is MGHRA and CDR2 is YSYEKL. With 6 bases removed from V and 0 bases from J, the gap between germline ends came to 16 bases.

The chain links TRBV19 to TRBJ1-5, with D possibly matching TRBD1 (5 bases). Trimming removed 4 bases at V and 3 bases at J, with 13 bases between. Germline CDR1 LNHDA, CDR2 SQIVND (reference sequence). The CDR3 consists of 15 residues. The CDR3 loop is CASSSVGEFNQPQHF. Written as DNA, the CDR3 is TGTGCCAGTAGTAGCGTAGGGGAGTTCAATCAGCCCCAGCATTTT. The full variable domain, completed using reference TRBV19 and TRBJ1-5, is DGGITQSPKYLFRKEGQNVTLSCEQNLNHDAMYWYRQDPGQGLRLIYYSQIVNDFQKGDIAEGYSVSREKKESFPLTVTSAQKNPTAFYLCASSSVGEFNQPQHFGDGTRLSIL.

The rearrangement links TRBV9 to TRBJ2-5; 9 bases are a match to TRBD2. This CDR3 comprises 14 residues. Germline V lookup: CDR1 SGDLS, CDR2 YYNGEE. With V trimmed by 3 bases and J by 6 bases, 6 bases remained unmatched. CDR3 protein: CASSGLAGEKTQYF. The CDR3 nucleotides are TGTGCCAGCAGCGGATTAGCGGGGGAGAAGACCCAGTACTTC.